These 5 T cell receptor beta chains share one sample of origin, sequenced in a study of cytomegalovirus exposure and HLA in healthy donors. Clones were sequenced by immunoSEQ multiplex PCR, and TCRdb holds only the in-frame ones, with some missing. The data hold around 150,000 clones, with 91% observed a single time. Material for sequencing was PBMCs. These receptors were obtained from a woman under 30 in good health and CMV-seropositive.

This clone was counted once. V and J are TRBV4-3 and TRBJ2-5, with a tentative D call TRBD1 (5 bases). CDR1 and CDR2 (germline): LGHNA, YSLEER. Deletions cut 1 base from V and 2 bases from J, with 11 bases between. The CDR3 length is 15 residues. The CDR3 region is CASSQAGQTQETQYF. DNA of the CDR3: TGCGCCAGCAGCCAAGCAGGGCAGACTCAAGAGACCCAGTACTTC.

The rearrangement joins TRBV7-9 to TRBJ2-3; 15 positions agree with TRBD2. Trimming took 5 bases from V and 4 from J; bases not matched to a gene: 7. CDR1 is SEHNR and CDR2 is FQNEAQ in the germline V gene (reference sequence). This CDR3 has 17 residues. CDR3 sequence (DNA): TGTGCCAGCAGCGCGGGACTAGCGGGGGGTAGGGCAGATACGCAGTATTTT. Protein: CASSAGLAGGRADTQYF.

This clone was counted a single time. This rearrangement joins TRBV19 to TRBJ2-1, with TRBD1 as a possible D gene (5 bases). CDR3 length equals 16 residues. The V and J ends lost 5 bases and 0 bases respectively, with 14 bases between them. CDR1 LNHDA and CDR2 SQIVND come from the germline V gene (reference sequence). CDR3 loop: CASSHPTGTSYNEQFF. For the CDR3, the DNA is TGTGCCAGTAGTCATCCTACAGGTACCTCCTACAATGAGCAGTTCTTC.

The chain couples TRBV29-1 to TRBJ1-1, with D perhaps TRBD1 (6 bases). CDR3 length equals 13 residues. Germline V lookup: CDR1 SQVTM, CDR2 ANQGSEA. V shed 7 bases and J shed 0 bases, with 12 bases lying between them. CDR3 residues: CSAGQSMNTEAFF. The CDR3 DNA reads as TGCAGCGCTGGACAGAGCATGAACACTGAAGCTTTCTTT.

V usage is TRBV18 and J usage is TRBJ1-5; no reliable D call. Germline-derived CDR1 and CDR2 are KGHSH and LQKENI. The CDR3 sequence is 15 residues long. V shed 3 bases and J shed 4 bases, with 13 bases lying between them. The CDR3 nucleotides are TGTGCCAGCTCACCCAACGCGGTAGCAAATCAGCCCCAGCATTTT. Translating it yields CASSPNAVANQPQHF.